This is a list of T cell receptor beta chains from one sample in a study of blood T cells in healthy people across ages. TCRdb itself ran the 5' RACE reads through MiXCR, one entry per CDR3 protein. Of 1.5 million to 2 million distinct CDR3 sequences listed, approximately 50% were seen once; the top ten hold more than 2%. The sequencing sample was made of blood. Receptor source: a woman in her forties in good health. Each CDR3 is given with its conserved first and last residue. A D gene is named only where the DNA matches it firmly. Clone sizes are given selectively: once, few, many, or a class where the clone is expanded.

.	TRBV5-1	.	TRBJ2-6	TGCGCCAGCAGCTTCGAGACGGTTGACTCTGGGGCCAACGTCCTGACTTTC	CASSFETVDSGANVLTF
TRBD1	TRBV28	once	TRBJ2-5	TGTGCCAGCAGTTTAGCAGGACAGGGTAAAGAGACCCGGTACTTC	CASSLAGQGKETRYF
.	TRBV11-2	.	TRBJ2-1	TGTGCCAGCAGCTTAGTTCCAGGTCTCTCCTACAATGAGCAGTTCTTC	CASSLVPGLSYNEQFF
.	TRBV3-1	.	TRBJ2-5	TGTGCCAGCAGTTGGGGACACGAGGAGACCCAGTACTTC	CASSWGHEETQYF
.	TRBV28	.	TRBJ1-5	TGTGCTAGCAACCTTGGTCCGGTTCTTAGCAATCAGCCCCAGCATTTT	CASNLGPVLSNQPQHF
TRBD1	TRBV12-3/TRBV12-4	.	TRBJ2-1	TGTGCCAGCAGTTTTATAAGGACAGGGGGTGTCAATGAGCAGTTCTTC	CASSFIRTGGVNEQFF
TRBD1	TRBV27	.	TRBJ2-7	TGTGCCAGCAGATCCGGGACAGGGGTGGGGGAGCAGTACTTC	CASRSGTGVGEQYF
.	TRBV6-2/TRBV6-3	.	TRBJ2-4	TGTGCCAACCTTTCCCTTGGGGGCGAAAACATTCAGTACTTC	CANLSLGGENIQYF
.	TRBV6-5	.	TRBJ2-5	TGTGCCAGCAGTTACGCCAGCACGCAAGAGACCCAGTACTTC	CASSYASTQETQYF
TRBD2	TRBV4-3	few	TRBJ2-4	TGCGCCAGCAGCCAAGGGGCTAGCGGTAAAAACATTCAGTACTTC	CASSQGASGKNIQYF
.	TRBV6-2/TRBV6-3	.	TRBJ2-6	TGTGCCAGCCGAGGCCGGGACGCTGGGGCCAACGTCCTGACTTTC	CASRGRDAGANVLTF
.	TRBV12-3/TRBV12-4	.	TRBJ1-2	TGTGCCAGCAGTGGAGGACAGAGACGAGGCTACACCTTC	CASSGGQRRGYTF
.	TRBV4-2	.	TRBJ1-5	TGTGCCAGCAGCCAAGATGAGGCAGGGGCAAGTAATCAGCCCCAGCATTTT	CASSQDEAGASNQPQHF
.	TRBV10-3	.	TRBJ2-5	TGTGCCATCAGTGAGTCGAACAGGGAGGTGGAGACCCAGTACTTC	CAISESNREVETQYF
.	TRBV6-6	.	TRBJ1-4	TGTGCCAGCAGGCCGGCGAACCCTAATGAAAAACTGTTTTTT	CASRPANPNEKLFF
.	TRBV4-1	.	TRBJ2-3	TGCGCCAGCAGCCAGCAAAACCGGGACACATACACAGATACGCAGTATTTT	CASSQQNRDTYTDTQYF
.	TRBV2	few	TRBJ2-7	TGTGCCAGCCAAAGTCAATCAGGGTACGAGCAGTACTTC	CASQSQSGYEQYF
TRBD2	TRBV20-1	few	TRBJ2-1	TGCAGTATGAGCGGGGGGGCCAAGAATGAGCAGTTCTTC	CSMSGGAKNEQFF
.	TRBV5-1	.	TRBJ1-2	TGCGCCAGCAGCGCCCGCGGGTTAGCCAACTATGGCTACACCTTC	CASSARGLANYGYTF
.	TRBV12-3/TRBV12-4	.	TRBJ2-7	TGTGCCAGCAGCGTGGGGGGGCGCACTGTCATCCTCGAGCAGTACTTC	CASSVGGRTVILEQYF
.	TRBV7-3	few	TRBJ2-5	TGTGCCAGCAGCGAGGCCAGGGGAAAGACCCAGTACTTC	CASSEARGKTQYF
TRBD1	TRBV7-2	few	TRBJ2-7	TGTGCCAGCAGCCCACCGAACAGGGGCTACGAGCAGTACTTC	CASSPPNRGYEQYF
.	TRBV7-2	many	TRBJ2-7	TGTGCCAGCAGCTTAGATGGGGGCTACGAGCAGTACTTC	CASSLDGGYEQYF
.	TRBV11-1	.	TRBJ1-2	TGTGCCAGCAGCACACTAGTAGATGGCTACACCTTC	CASSTLVDGYTF
.	TRBV29-1	few	TRBJ2-3	TGCAGCGTCGGAGGCGGCTTCCCCTCTAGCACAGATACGCAGTATTTT	CSVGGGFPSSTDTQYF
.	TRBV28	.	TRBJ2-7	TGTGCCAGCAGTCCCACACTTACAGGGAGCAAGCAGTACTTC	CASSPTLTGSKQYF
.	TRBV2	few	TRBJ2-3	TGTGCCAGCAGTGAAGGGCCCCCAGATACGCAGTATTTT	CASSEGPPDTQYF
TRBD2	TRBV28	.	TRBJ2-5	TGTGCCAGTAAAGCGGGGGGGCGCCAAGAGACCCAGTACTTC	CASKAGGRQETQYF
TRBD1	TRBV12-3/TRBV12-4	.	TRBJ1-1	TGTGCCAGCAGTTCAGGGACAGTCTGGAACACTGAAGCTTTCTTT	CASSSGTVWNTEAFF
TRBD2	TRBV4-2	few	TRBJ2-4	TGTGCCAGCAGCCAGCCTAACGCGACTAGCGTGGTAGCCAAAAACATTCAGTACTTC	CASSQPNATSVVAKNIQYF
.	TRBV27	.	TRBJ1-5	TGTGCCAGCAGTTTATCGAGGGCTCAGCCCCAGCATTTT	CASSLSRAQPQHF
.	TRBV6-5	.	TRBJ1-2	TGTGCCAGCAGTTACTCGGACACAGCTAACTATGGCTACACCTTC	CASSYSDTANYGYTF
TRBD1	TRBV6-5	.	TRBJ2-5	TGTGCCAGCGGTTCAGACAGGGTGCAGGCCCAGTACTTC	CASGSDRVQAQYF
TRBD2	TRBV15	.	TRBJ2-3	TGTGCCACCAAACCTAGCGGGGGGGAAGATACGCAGTATTTT	CATKPSGGEDTQYF
.	TRBV6-1	.	TRBJ1-5	TGTGCCAGCAGTGAAAGGGTCAGAGATAGCAATCAGCCCCAGCATTTT	CASSERVRDSNQPQHF
TRBD2	TRBV29-1	.	TRBJ2-3	TGCAGCGTTGTGGGCGGGGGGGCCACAGATACGCAGTATTTT	CSVVGGGATDTQYF
.	TRBV11-2	few	TRBJ1-5	TGTGCCAGCAGCTGGGGGCGCGGCCAGCCCCAGCATTTT	CASSWGRGQPQHF
.	TRBV12-3/TRBV12-4	few	TRBJ2-3	TGTGCCAGCAGTTTCGGCGGGAACTCAGATACGCAGTATTTT	CASSFGGNSDTQYF
TRBD1	TRBV12-3/TRBV12-4	.	TRBJ1-6	TGTGCCAGCAGTTTTAATCAGGGGGACGATTCACCCCTCCACTTT	CASSFNQGDDSPLHF
TRBD1	TRBV4-2	once	TRBJ2-3	TGTGCCAGCAGCCAATCTTCACAGGGGGCGTTTGGAGATACGCAGTATTTT	CASSQSSQGAFGDTQYF
TRBD2	TRBV6-5	few	TRBJ2-1	TGTGCCAGCAGTTATGACGGGGGGGGATACAATGAGCAGTTCTTC	CASSYDGGGYNEQFF
.	TRBV14	.	TRBJ1-2	TGTGCCAGCAGCCACGGGCAGGCCCTGTACAATGGCTACACCTTC	CASSHGQALYNGYTF
TRBD2	TRBV20-1	.	TRBJ2-3	TGCAGTGCTAGAGTATCGACTAGCGTGGCAGATACGCAGTATTTT	CSARVSTSVADTQYF
.	TRBV9	.	TRBJ2-1	TGTGCCAGCAGCGCAGACGGTGGGTATGAGCAGTTCTTC	CASSADGGYEQFF
.	TRBV3-1	few	TRBJ2-1	TGTGCCAGCAGCACGGGACCGCCCAATGAGCAGTTCTTC	CASSTGPPNEQFF
TRBD2	TRBV7-2	many	TRBJ2-3	TGTGCCAGCAGCTTAGCCGCTTCTAGCGGGGGTCGCACAGATACGCAGTATTTT	CASSLAASSGGRTDTQYF
.	TRBV12-3/TRBV12-4	.	TRBJ1-2	TGTGCCAGCAGTTTAGATTTACAGGACTATGGCTACACCTTC	CASSLDLQDYGYTF
.	TRBV20-1	.	TRBJ1-2	TGCAGTGCCAGACAGGACACAAACTATGGCTACACCTTC	CSARQDTNYGYTF
TRBD1	TRBV27	.	TRBJ2-7	TGTGCCAGCAGTACCGGACAGGGTGGGATGGGCGAGCAGTACTTC	CASSTGQGGMGEQYF
TRBD1	TRBV7-2	few	TRBJ2-5	TGTGCCAGCAGCTTAGTTCAGGGGGCGGAGACCCAGTACTTC	CASSLVQGAETQYF
TRBD1	TRBV5-6	.	TRBJ2-1	TGTGCCAGCAGTCGTAACTTGGGACAGGGCAATGAGCAGTTCTTC	CASSRNLGQGNEQFF
.	TRBV6-2/TRBV6-3	.	TRBJ2-1	TGTGCCAGCACGCACGGGGTAGAGCAGTTCTTC	CASTHGVEQFF
.	TRBV4-3	.	TRBJ1-1	TGCGCCAGCAGCCAAGATCGGGTGGGCCTTGAAGCTTTCTTT	CASSQDRVGLEAFF
TRBD2	TRBV4-2	.	TRBJ2-1	TGTGCCAGCAGCCTTACCGCGGGGGAGGGGAATGAGCAGTTCTTC	CASSLTAGEGNEQFF
.	TRBV7-8	once	TRBJ2-7	TGTGCCAGCGCTGGCGACGACATCCTCTCCTACGAGCAGTACTTC	CASAGDDILSYEQYF
TRBD2	TRBV15	.	TRBJ2-3	TGTGCCTCCAGCACGGCGCGGGGGGGCACAGATACGCAGTATTTT	CASSTARGGTDTQYF
TRBD1	TRBV12-3/TRBV12-4	.	TRBJ1-4	TGTGCCAGCAGTCCCATAGGACAGGGTTTGGAAAAACTGTTTTTT	CASSPIGQGLEKLFF
.	TRBV6-6	.	TRBJ1-1	TGTGCCAGCACGCCGGTGGCAGTCGGCACTGAAGCTTTCTTT	CASTPVAVGTEAFF
TRBD2	TRBV5-5	.	TRBJ2-5	TGTGCCAGCACCAACACAGCTAGCGGGGGGTTCCAAGAGACCCAGTACTTC	CASTNTASGGFQETQYF